The rows below give T cell receptor beta chains drawn from one sample of a study of shared clonotypes between healthy human individuals. TCRdb's table, derived via immunoSEQ multiplex PCR, lists solely in-frame clones and lacks some. The sample contains roughly 120,000 clones, 55% to 80% of which appear only once. The specimen was memory CD8+ T cells sorted from blood. The receptors stem from a woman between 25 and 40 years old in good health. The CDR3 runs from the conserved cysteine through the conserved F or W. Each record gives: CDR3 protein, V gene, J gene, clone size. A row's size may be missing; if present it is once, few, many or a size class.

CASSGSYSRTGERSGNTIYF,TRBV9,TRBJ1-3,NA
CASSEGLDRTGELFF,TRBV6-4,TRBJ2-2,many
CASSVWGELGQATKETQYF,TRBV14,TRBJ2-5,few
CASSTTGFGEQYF,TRBV27,TRBJ2-7,NA
CASRARTDQPQHF,TRBV5-1,TRBJ1-5,few
CASSLSDNQPQHF,TRBV6-5,TRBJ1-5,few
CASSKGQGYSGNTIYF,TRBV5-6,TRBJ1-3,NA
CASSLRGEWAKNIQYF,TRBV19,TRBJ2-4,NA
CASSEGYEQYF,TRBV6-1,TRBJ2-7,few
CASRGQGDTDTQYF,TRBV27,TRBJ2-3,NA
CASTLRDCLCQPQHF,TRBV7-9,TRBJ1-5,NA
CASSERANQPQHF,TRBV25-1,TRBJ1-5,NA
CSVGGTGVSDTQYF,TRBV29-1,TRBJ2-3,many
CASSPMDGYGYTF,TRBV13,TRBJ1-2,many
CSARPSGAFF,TRBV20-1,TRBJ1-1,NA
CASSSSRNAEAFF,TRBV11-2,TRBJ1-1,once
CASSFLTRDSYEQYF,TRBV7-9,TRBJ2-7,NA
CATSYSNQPQHF,TRBV15,TRBJ1-5,few
CASSFQRDSYEQYF,TRBV11-2,TRBJ2-7,NA
CASSFVNTEAFF,TRBV19,TRBJ1-1,NA
CASRLLRDRGRHTEAFF,TRBV28,TRBJ1-1,NA
CASSSGTGRQPQHF,TRBV6-5,TRBJ1-5,NA
CASSLRQGANQPQHF,TRBV28,TRBJ1-5,few
CASSLVSRAEYNEQFF,TRBV11-2,TRBJ2-1,NA
CASSLYGTSGTGELFF,TRBV28,TRBJ2-2,few
CASSPSGSYEQYF,TRBV18,NA,few
CASSPTGWMRSNQPQHF,TRBV4-1,TRBJ1-5,NA
CASSPVTVVNEKLFF,TRBV7-9,TRBJ1-4,NA
CASSRDSTYEQYF,TRBV5-6,TRBJ2-7,NA
CASSDRSYEQYF,TRBV25-1,NA,NA
CASAAQGPYEQYF,TRBV27,TRBJ2-7,NA
CASSIRGFRWNEQFF,TRBV11-2,TRBJ2-1,NA
CASSTYRGLNEQYF,TRBV27,TRBJ2-7,NA
CASSTGTSLLLSYEQYF,TRBV11-2,TRBJ2-7,NA